The 17 T cell receptor beta chains listed next were all sequenced from one sample in a study of cytomegalovirus exposure and HLA in healthy donors. PCR used 60 Vbeta primers and 13 Jbeta primers. Sequencing used immunoSEQ multiplex PCR; TCRdb keeps in-frame clones, though not all of them. The profile covers around 170,000 clones, with more than 75% appearing a single time and about 2.4% taken by the ten largest. Sequenced material: PBMCs. The receptor set was obtained from a woman between 45 and 60 years old in good health and CMV-seropositive.

This clone has just a few counts. The chain employs TRBV6-5 and TRBJ1-6; D not certain. Germline V gene data show CDR1 as MNHEY and CDR2 as SVGAGI. Trimming cost V 6 bases and J 3 bases, with 3 bases left between them. The CDR3 is made up of 12 amino acids. In DNA, the CDR3 is TGTGCCAGCAGCTTCTATAATTCACCCCTCCACTTT. It codes for CASSFYNSPLHF.

This chain links TRBV6-6 with TRBJ1-1, with D perhaps matching TRBD1 (6 bases). CDR1 MNHNY and CDR2 SVGAGI come from the germline V gene (reference sequence). V was clipped by 11 bases and J by 3 bases, with 16 bases between them. CDR3 length equals 13 residues. The CDR3 nucleotides are TGTGCCGCGATATCAGGGGAGTACACTGAAGCTTTCTTT. It is translated as CAAISGEYTEAFF.

J is TRBJ1-4 and V is TRBV6-1; 8 bases are shared with TRBD1. The V segment lost 6 bases and the J segment 8 bases; nucleotides outside the gene matches: 8. CDR1 and CDR2 (germline): MNHNS, SASEGT. This CDR3 contains 14 residues. Written as DNA, the CDR3 is TGTGCCAGCAGGACTCAGGGGGCGTGGGAAAAACTGTTTTTT. This codes for CASRTQGAWEKLFF.

This chain links TRBV6-5 with TRBJ2-7; 13 bases line up with TRBD2. CDR3 size: 16 residues. V was pared by 0 bases and J by 4 bases, with 3 bases of the junction left unmatched. Germline V gives CDR1 MNHEY, CDR2 SVGAGI. The CDR3 loop is CASSYSTSGGAYEQYF. CDR3 in DNA: TGTGCCAGCAGTTACTCCACTAGCGGGGGGGCTTACGAGCAGTACTTC.

The CDR3 DNA is TGCAGCGTCACGGCTTGGAGCACTGAAGCTTTCTTT. Protein product: CSVTAWSTEAFF. J is TRBJ1-1 and V is TRBV29-1, with unresolved D. The CDR3 has 12 amino acids. Germline CDR1 is SQVTM and CDR2 is ANQGSEA. With 6 bases removed from V and 4 bases from J, the gap between germline ends came to 12 bases.

This clone was found a few times. This chain connects TRBV4-3 to TRBJ2-7; D gene uncertain. This CDR3 is 13 amino acids long. From germline, CDR1 is LGHNA and CDR2 YSLEER. V was cut by 2 bases and J by 4 bases, with 9 bases left in between. The CDR3 DNA reads as TGCGCCAGCAGCCAACCCCTCGGGTACGAGCAGTACTTC. It codes for CASSQPLGYEQYF.

The chain carries TRBV5-8 and TRBJ1-5; possible D gene TRBD1, 5 bases. CDR1 and CDR2 (germline): SGHTS, YDEGEE. This CDR3 contains 17 residues. Trimming removed 0 bases at V and 2 bases at J, with 15 bases between. The CDR3 DNA reads as TGTGCCAGCAGCTTGGTCGGGGGGGTTTCGGGCAATCAGCCCCAGCATTTT. Amino acids: CASSLVGGVSGNQPQHF.

In regard to this clone: Here the CDR3 omits its conserved ending phenylalanine or tryptophan, so a read error is the likely source. V gene TRBV5-4 combines with J gene TRBJ1-1; tentatively, D is TRBD1 (5 bases). CDR3 size: 15 residues. Germline loops: CDR1 SGHNT, CDR2 YYREEE (reference sequence). Trimming took 0 bases from V and 3 from J, leaving 12 bases between them. CDR3 coding DNA: TGTGCCAGCAGCTTGGCTGCAGGGCTGCACACTGAAGCTTTCCTT. Translated: CASSLAAGLHTEAFL.

The sample holds a few counts of this clone. This rearrangement joins TRBV6-5 to TRBJ2-3; 7 bases match TRBD2. Germline V gene lookup returns CDR1 MNHEY and CDR2 SVGAGI. CDR3 size: 14 residues. After removal of 4 bases from V and 3 bases from J, the junction contained 4 bases not matched to a gene. The CDR3 loop is CASSSRGSTDTQYF. The CDR3 DNA reads as TGTGCCAGCAGTTCGCGGGGGAGTACAGATACGCAGTATTTT.

This sequence joins TRBV11-2 and TRBJ1-1; the D is unclear. The V end lost 10 bases, the J end lost 0 bases, and 18 bases lay between the germline ends. This CDR3 has 15 residues. Per germline, CDR1 SGHAT and CDR2 FQNNGV. The CDR3 loop reads CATDPPSRMNTEAFF. The CDR3 nucleotides read TGTGCCACCGATCCCCCGTCGAGGATGAACACTGAAGCTTTCTTT.

The chain has TRBV27 and TRBJ1-5, with D uncertain. The CDR3 length is 13 residues. V was pared by 3 bases and J by 2 bases, with 5 bases between. Germline lookup yields CDR1 MNHEY and CDR2 SMNVEV (reference sequence). As DNA, the CDR3 is TGTGCCAGCAGTTTCGTTGGCAATCAGCCCCAGCATTTT. Protein sequence: CASSFVGNQPQHF.

The rearrangement links TRBV7-9 to TRBJ1-2; D unclear. Germline CDR1 reads SEHNR; CDR2 reads FQNEAQ (reference sequence). Deletions cut 3 bases from V and 8 bases from J, with 10 bases between. The CDR3 loop spans 12 amino acids. CDR3 sequence: CASSLYTEGYTF. For the CDR3, the DNA is TGTGCCAGCAGCTTGTATACTGAGGGCTACACCTTC.

The chain couples TRBV19 to TRBJ2-1, with 12 nucleotides matching TRBD2. CDR1 is LNHDA and CDR2 is SQIVND in the germline V gene (reference sequence). CDR3 size: 15 residues. The V and J ends lost 5 bases and 6 bases, in that order; junction bases with no gene match: 5. The CDR3: CASSLLAGGVNEQFF. Here the CDR3 DNA reads TGTGCCAGTAGTTTACTAGCGGGGGGAGTCAATGAGCAGTTCTTC.

The chain uses TRBV6-5 and TRBJ1-4, with a weak D call TRBD1 (5 bases). Germline lookup yields CDR1 MNHEY and CDR2 SVGAGI. The CDR3 runs to 13 residues. Trimming removed 6 bases at V and 5 bases at J, with 10 bases between. In nucleotides, the CDR3 is TGTGCCAGCAGAGACAGTGTCAATGAAAAACTGTTTTTT. Its protein product is CASRDSVNEKLFF.

The J gene is TRBJ2-3, the V gene TRBV6-1; tentative D call: TRBD2 (6 bases). This CDR3 region has 15 residues. The germline gives CDR1 MNHNS, CDR2 SASEGT. V was trimmed by 5 bases and J by 3 bases, leaving 15 bases between them. In DNA, the CDR3 is TGTGCCAGCAGTCACCTTGGGGCGGGGACAGATACGCAGTATTTT. As protein: CASSHLGAGTDTQYF.

The rearrangement joins TRBV6-5 to TRBJ1-1; no definite D call. The V end lost 6 bases, the J end lost 4 bases, and 15 bases lay between the germline ends. This CDR3 region has 14 residues. Germline lookup yields CDR1 MNHEY and CDR2 SVGAGI. CDR3 sequence: CASSQTSVPTEAFF. Here the CDR3 DNA reads TGTGCCAGCAGCCAAACGAGTGTGCCCACTGAAGCTTTCTTT.

The chain couples TRBV30 to TRBJ1-2, with 8 bases matching TRBD1. CDR3 length equals 15 residues. V gave up 2 bases and J gave up 6 bases; unmatched junction bases: 11. Germline lookup yields CDR1 GTSNPN and CDR2 SVGIG (reference sequence). In DNA, the CDR3 is TGTGCCTGGAGTATCACAGCAGGGGGCCGGCATGGCTACACCTTC. Translating gives CAWSITAGGRHGYTF.